These 28 T cell receptor beta chains originate from one sample sequenced in a study of cytomegalovirus exposure and HLA in healthy donors. PCR used 60 Vbeta primers and 13 Jbeta primers. The table came from immunoSEQ multiplex PCR; TCRdb's copy has only in-frame clones and leaves some out. The sample gives approximately 150,000 clones, approximately 80% of which show up once; about 10% is in the top ten. The sequencing input was PBMCs. The receptors come from a man aged 45-60 years in good health and CMV-seropositive.

For the CDR3, the DNA is TGTGCCAGCAGCCCAGGCGGTGGGGGGGCAGTTCGAGAGCAGTACTTC. Translation: CASSPGGGGAVREQYF. This chain connects TRBV4-2 to TRBJ2-7; TRBD2 might be the D (7 bases). Germline V lookup: CDR1 LGHNA, CDR2 YNFKEQ. This CDR3 comprises 16 residues. Trimming left V 4 bases short and J 7 bases short, with 23 bases between.

The chain links TRBV7-3 to TRBJ1-2, with TRBD1 matching 10 bases. V was pared by 2 bases and J by 4 bases, with 7 bases of the junction left unmatched. This CDR3 contains 16 residues. Germline CDR1 and CDR2: SGHTA and FQGTGA. DNA of the CDR3: TGTGCCAGCAGCTTAGTGGGACAGGGGACCGCCTATGGCTACACCTTC. Translated, it gives CASSLVGQGTAYGYTF.

V is TRBV11-2 and J is TRBJ1-2; the D is unclear. The length of the CDR3 is 14 residues. The V gene lost 0 bases and the J gene lost 6 bases, with 11 bases spanning the gap. From germline, CDR1 is SGHAT and CDR2 FQNNGV. The CDR3: CASSLDLGVDGYTF. CDR3 sequence (DNA): TGTGCCAGCAGCTTAGATCTAGGTGTCGATGGCTACACCTTC.

This chain connects TRBV19 to TRBJ1-2, with 10 positions matching TRBD1. This CDR3 is built from 15 residues. CDR1 and CDR2 from the germline V gene are LNHDA and SQIVND (reference sequence). With V trimmed by 7 bases and J by 6 bases, 11 bases remained unmatched. This chain's CDR3 is CASTHRTGGLDGYTF. In DNA, the CDR3 is TGTGCCAGTACCCACAGGACAGGGGGTCTCGATGGCTACACCTTC.

This clone was counted a single time. The chain has TRBV7-2 and TRBJ2-7, with D maybe TRBD2 (5 bases). V was cut by 1 base and J by 3 bases, with 10 bases left in between. This CDR3 contains 14 residues. Germline loops: CDR1 SGHTA, CDR2 FQGNSA. CDR3 protein: CASSLVATIYEQYF. In DNA, the CDR3 is TGTGCCAGCAGCTTAGTAGCGACTATCTACGAGCAGTACTTC. Full variable domain (rest looked up from reference TRBV7-2 and TRBJ2-7): GAGVSQSPSNKVTEKGKDVELRCDPISGHTALYWYRQSLGQGLEFLIYFQGNSAPDKSGLPSDRFSAERTGGSVSTLTIQRTQQEDSAVYLCASSLVATIYEQYFGPGTRLTVT.

J is TRBJ2-1 and V is TRBV9; no definite D call. The germline gives CDR1 SGDLS, CDR2 YYNGEE. The CDR3 has 13 residues. The V end lost 0 bases, the J end lost 6 bases, and 7 bases lay between the germline ends. CDR3 in amino acids: CASSVGDSNEQFF. DNA of the CDR3: TGTGCCAGCAGCGTAGGTGATAGCAATGAGCAGTTCTTC.

This clone was observed a few times. The sample has other DNA sequences that encode this CDR3 too. CDR3 protein: CASSLGTSSYNEQFF. CDR3 nucleotides: TGTGCCAGCAGCTTAGGAACCAGCTCCTACAATGAGCAGTTCTTC. The J gene is TRBJ2-1, the V gene TRBV7-2; D gene ambiguous. The CDR3 has 15 residues. Per the germline V gene, CDR1 is SGHTA and CDR2 is FQGNSA. V was clipped by 1 base and J by 0 bases, with 7 bases between them.

The chain links TRBV6-1 to TRBJ2-1, with TRBD1 as a possible D gene (5 bases). This CDR3 region has 16 residues. The V gene lost 3 bases and the J gene lost 3 bases, with 15 bases spanning the gap. The V gene's germline CDR1 is MNHNS and CDR2 SASEGT. The CDR3 protein is CASSDWAAGIYNEQFF. The CDR3 DNA reads TGTGCCAGCAGTGATTGGGCGGCAGGGATCTACAATGAGCAGTTCTTC.

In this sample, this clone turned up a few times. The chain combines TRBV5-1 with TRBJ2-2, with a tentative D call TRBD2 (6 bases). Deletions cut 1 base from V and 4 bases from J, with 11 bases between. The CDR3 sequence is 15 residues long. Germline loops: CDR1 SGHRS, CDR2 YFSETQ. CDR3 protein: CASSLRLVFTGELFF. CDR3 bases: TGCGCCAGCAGCTTGCGACTAGTGTTCACCGGGGAGCTGTTTTTT.

The chain links TRBV6-1 to TRBJ2-1; D is ambiguous. Trimming cost V 4 bases and J 7 bases, with 11 bases left between them. The germline V gene encodes CDR1 MNHNS and CDR2 SASEGT. The CDR3 is 13 amino acids. The CDR3 spells CASSVLFLNEQFF. In nucleotides, the CDR3 is TGTGCCAGCAGTGTGTTGTTCTTAAATGAGCAGTTCTTC.

This clone was recorded a few times. This chain joins TRBV19 and TRBJ2-7; the match to TRBD2 covers 8 bases. The V segment lost 5 bases and the J segment 2 bases; nucleotides outside the gene matches: 8. Per germline, CDR1 LNHDA and CDR2 SQIVND (reference sequence). The CDR3 length is 15 residues. The CDR3 here is CASSPGGARTYEQYF. The CDR3 DNA sequence: TGTGCCAGTAGTCCGGGAGGGGCCCGTACCTACGAGCAGTACTTC.

This clone was counted between two and nine times. The V and J genes are TRBV11-3 and TRBJ2-1; TRBD1 might be the D (6 bases). V was pared by 5 bases and J by 0 bases, with 17 bases between. The CDR3 length is 17 residues. The V gene's germline CDR1 is SGHNT and CDR2 YENEEA. The CDR3 nucleotides are TGTGCCAGCAGCCCTAACGACGGACAGTACTCCTACAATGAGCAGTTCTTC. Amino acid sequence: CASSPNDGQYSYNEQFF.

The chain uses TRBV12-5 and TRBJ2-2; TRBD2 matches 12 bases. J lost 6 bases, V lost 2 bases, and 4 bases had no gene match. The V gene's germline CDR1 is LGHNT and CDR2 FRNRAP. The CDR3 consists of 16 residues. For the CDR3, the DNA is TGTGCTAGTGGTTTGCTAGCGGGGGGGCACCCCGGGGAGCTGTTTTTT. Protein: CASGLLAGGHPGELFF.

As for this clone: One end of the junction is discordant with germline, which a read error may explain. This rearrangement joins TRBV7-9 to TRBJ2-2; 11 bases are shared with TRBD1. CDR1 SEHNR and CDR2 FQNEAQ come from the germline V gene (reference sequence). The CDR3 has 16 residues. CDR3 in DNA: TGTTCCAGCAGCGGCAGGGACAGGGGGTATGCCGGGGAGCTGTTTTTT. This translates into CSSSGRDRGYAGELFF.

This clone was picked up one time. The rearrangement joins TRBV7-9 to TRBJ2-3; 8 bases are a match to TRBD2. V trimming: 6 bases; J trimming: 0 bases; junction bases outside the gene matches: 8. CDR1 SEHNR and CDR2 FQNEAQ come from the germline V gene (reference sequence). This CDR3 is built from 16 residues. CDR3 in DNA: TGTGCCAGCAGTCCGCGGGGGGCAGGGAGCACAGATACGCAGTATTTT. Encoded protein: CASSPRGAGSTDTQYF.

The chain uses TRBV2 and TRBJ2-1; TRBD2 aligns across 10 bases. With V trimmed by 2 bases and J by 7 bases, 8 bases remained unmatched. Per germline, CDR1 SNHLY and CDR2 FYNNEI. CDR3 size: 16 residues. CDR3 nucleotide sequence: TGTGCCAGCAGTGAACCCCCCGGGACTAGCGATAATGAGCAGTTCTTC. Its translation is CASSEPPGTSDNEQFF. Full variable domain (missing parts from reference TRBV2 and TRBJ2-1): EPEVTQTPSHQVTQMGQEVILRCVPISNHLYFYWYRQILGQKVEFLVSFYNNEISEKSEIFDDQFSVERPDGSNFTLKIRSTKLEDSAMYFCASSEPPGTSDNEQFFGPGTRLTVL.

This clone was counted a few times. The chain combines TRBV7-9 with TRBJ2-3; TRBD2 agrees at 11 bases. Trimming at V came to 5 bases and at J to 4 bases, leaving 11 bases not matched to a gene. The CDR3 runs to 17 residues. Looked up from germline, CDR1 is SEHNR and CDR2 is FQNEAQ (reference sequence). CDR3 in amino acids: CASSETISGGAADTQYF. The DNA of the CDR3 is TGTGCCAGCAGCGAAACCATTAGCGGGGGGGCAGCAGATACGCAGTATTTT.

Within the sample, this clone is large. In the same sample, other DNA sequences code for this CDR3. The chain is built from TRBV28 and TRBJ2-2; TRBD2 matches 9 bases. Trimming removed 10 bases from V and 5 bases from J; junction bases left unmatched: 8. The CDR3 totals 14 residues. Germline V CDR1 and CDR2: MDHEN, SYDVKM. The CDR3, as DNA: TGTGCCAACTCTAGGACTAGCGCGACCGGGGAGCTGTTTTTT. It yields the protein CANSRTSATGELFF.

V is TRBV5-1 and J is TRBJ2-1; D might be TRBD1 (6 bases). V was clipped by 5 bases and J by 0 bases, with 12 bases between them. The CDR3 runs 15 residues. From germline, CDR1 is SGHRS and CDR2 YFSETQ. The CDR3 here is CASSPGASSYNEQFF. The DNA of the CDR3 is TGCGCCAGCAGTCCAGGGGCGAGCTCCTACAATGAGCAGTTCTTC.

The chain is built from TRBV18 and TRBJ1-1, with D unclear. Trimming took 2 bases from V and 7 from J, leaving 8 bases between them. The CDR3 consists of 12 residues. Germline V gene sequence: CDR1 KGHSH, CDR2 LQKENI. For the CDR3, the DNA is TGTGCCAGCTCACCAGGGCATGGTGAAGCTTTCTTT. It codes for CASSPGHGEAFF.

V and J are TRBV7-2 and TRBJ1-5; the match to TRBD1 covers 7 bases. From germline, CDR1 is SGHTA and CDR2 FQGNSA. The J segment lost 6 bases and the V segment lost 5 bases, leaving 7 bases of the junction unmatched. This CDR3 is built from 14 residues. The DNA for the CDR3 is TGTGCCAGCAGCCGACAGGGATCCACTCAGCCCCAGCATTTT. It codes for CASSRQGSTQPQHF. The whole variable domain, remainder taken from reference TRBV7-2 and TRBJ1-5, is GAGVSQSPSNKVTEKGKDVELRCDPISGHTALYWYRQSLGQGLEFLIYFQGNSAPDKSGLPSDRFSAERTGGSVSTLTIQRTQQEDSAVYLCASSRQGSTQPQHFGDGTRLSIL.

This chain connects TRBV11-1 to TRBJ2-1; 8 bases agree with TRBD2. With V trimmed by 0 bases and J by 8 bases, 9 bases remained unmatched. The CDR3 runs 16 residues. The germline V gene encodes CDR1 SGHAT and CDR2 FQDESV (reference sequence). The CDR3 nucleotides read TGTGCCAGCAGCTTAGCTTCACGGGGGGGCACGGATGAGCAGTTCTTC. It translates to CASSLASRGGTDEQFF. Full variable domain (outside the CDR3, taken from reference TRBV11-1 and TRBJ2-1): EAEVAQSPRYKITEKSQAVAFWCDPISGHATLYWYRQILGQGPELLVQFQDESVVDDSQLPKDRFSAERLKGVDSTLKIQPAELGDSAMYLCASSLASRGGTDEQFFGPGTRLTVL.

CDR3 DNA sequence: TGTGCCAGCAGTAGAGGGGGACACGATTACAATGAGCAGTTCTTC. Protein: CASSRGGHDYNEQFF. The chain links TRBV28 to TRBJ2-1; tentative D call: TRBD1 (6 bases). The CDR3 covers 15 residues. The V end lost 5 bases, the J end lost 4 bases, and 15 bases lay between the germline ends. CDR1 MDHEN and CDR2 SYDVKM come from the germline V gene. Drawing the rest from reference TRBV28 and TRBJ2-1, the complete variable domain is DVKVTQSSRYLVKRTGEKVFLECVQDMDHENMFWYRQDPGLGLRLIYFSYDVKMKEKGDIPEGYSVSREKKERFSLILESASTNQTSMYLCASSRGGHDYNEQFFGPGTRLTVL.

The rearrangement links TRBV19 to TRBJ2-1; TRBD2 agrees at 13 bases. CDR3 length: 15 residues. CDR1 is LNHDA and CDR2 is SQIVND in the germline V gene (reference sequence). The ends lost 1 base at V and 10 bases at J; junction bases unmatched: 4. Here the CDR3 reads CASSIGTSGGREQFF. The CDR3 DNA is TGTGCCAGTAGTATAGGGACTAGCGGGGGTCGGGAGCAGTTCTTC.

The chain has TRBV6-1 and TRBJ2-7; 9 positions agree with TRBD1. Germline assignment: CDR1 MNHNS and CDR2 SASEGT. The CDR3 spans 15 residues. J gave up 2 bases and V 4 bases, and 6 bases lay outside the gene matches. CDR3 in DNA: TGTGCCAGCAGTGCACCGGGACAGGGAACCTACGAGCAGTACTTC. Translation: CASSAPGQGTYEQYF.

The chain is built from TRBV5-6 and TRBJ1-2; 10 nucleotides align to TRBD1. The CDR3 sequence is 16 residues long. The germline V gene has CDR1 SGHDT and CDR2 YYEEEE. V lost 2 bases and J lost 0; bases outside the gene matches: 4. The CDR3 region is CASSLDRGPANYGYTF. The CDR3 DNA follows: TGTGCCAGCAGCTTAGACAGGGGGCCGGCTAACTATGGCTACACCTTC.

The chain recombines TRBV29-1 with TRBJ2-1, with 10 bases matching TRBD1. Germline V CDR1 and CDR2: SQVTM, ANQGSEA. The CDR3 totals 12 residues. With V trimmed by 6 bases and J by 9 bases, 5 bases remained unmatched. In nucleotides, the CDR3 is TGCAGCGTGGCGGGACAGGGGATTGAGCAGTTCTTC. Residues: CSVAGQGIEQFF.

The rearrangement joins TRBV19 to TRBJ2-1; 10 positions match TRBD2. The CDR3 runs 17 residues. V was clipped by 5 bases and J by 9 bases; unmatched bases: 16. Germline lookup yields CDR1 LNHDA and CDR2 SQIVND (reference sequence). CDR3 DNA: TGTGCCAGTAGTCCCCAGGGGGTCCTAGCGGGAGCAGGTGAGCAGTTCTTC. This encodes CASSPQGVLAGAGEQFF.